This T cell receptor beta chain derives from a study of blood T cell repertoires in COVID-19. The CDR3 totals 15 residues. In germline, CDR1 is SGHRS, CDR2 YFSETQ. V was pared by 4 bases and J by 5 bases, with 11 bases of the junction left unmatched. The data were produced by immunoSEQ multiplex PCR, yet TCRdb's version contains in-frame clones alone and is incomplete. The sample contains 150,000 to 200,000 clones, about three quarters of which appear only once. The sequence was collected from a woman in her seventies with acute or convalescent COVID-19. The chain joins TRBV5-1 to TRBJ2-5; 7 nucleotides line up with TRBD1. Sequencing was carried out using peripheral blood. The CDR3 reads CASSLEGARRETQYF. Written as DNA, the CDR3 is TGCGCCAGCAGCCTTGAGGGGGCGCGTAGGGAGACCCAGTACTTC.